This T cell receptor beta chain was obtained from a study of blood T cell repertoires in COVID-19. Original data processing: It was from reference gene primer amplification that nucleated cell counts were estimated. The protocol was immunoSEQ multiplex PCR, while the TCRdb copy is restricted to in-frame clones and leaves out a portion. V, J and clone size were drawn from that table, and D and trimming were deduced from the DNA. In the table there are 150,000 or so clones, roughly 80% of which are singletons. This CDR3 is built from 16 residues. CDR1 LGHNA and CDR2 YNFKEQ come from the germline V gene. V trimming: 3 bases; J trimming: 0 bases; junction bases outside the gene matches: 7.

This clonotype originated in a woman aged 40 to 49 with COVID-19, enrolled during active disease. This chain connects TRBV4-2 to TRBJ1-2; 7 bases line up with TRBD1. Material: peripheral blood. Here the CDR3 DNA reads TGTGCCAGCAGCCATATAGGGACAGCCTCTAACTATGGCTACACCTTC. This encodes CASSHIGTASNYGYTF.